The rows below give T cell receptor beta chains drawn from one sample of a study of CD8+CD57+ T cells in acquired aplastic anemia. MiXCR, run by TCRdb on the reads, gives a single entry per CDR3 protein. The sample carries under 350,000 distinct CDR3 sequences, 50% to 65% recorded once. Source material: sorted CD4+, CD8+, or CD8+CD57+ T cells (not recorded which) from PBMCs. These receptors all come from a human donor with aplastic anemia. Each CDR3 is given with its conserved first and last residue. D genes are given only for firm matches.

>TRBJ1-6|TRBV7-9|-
CASSQFMTAYSPLHF
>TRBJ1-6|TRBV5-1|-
CASSFNTEPPLHF
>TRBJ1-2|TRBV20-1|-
CSAPPEPGALGGYTF
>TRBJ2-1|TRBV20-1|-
CSARGGSGAYNEQFF
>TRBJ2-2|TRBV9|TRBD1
CASPRQGPGTGELFF
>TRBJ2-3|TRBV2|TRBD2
CASSPGTSGGDTQYF
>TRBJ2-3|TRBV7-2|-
CASTPWMGKGGDTQYF
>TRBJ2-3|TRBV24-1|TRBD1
CATSDSTPGQGRGHTQYF
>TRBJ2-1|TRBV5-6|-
CASSLRTPEQFF
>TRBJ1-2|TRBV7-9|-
CASSYTGLADNGYTF
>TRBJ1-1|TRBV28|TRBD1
CASSPTGGRQAFF
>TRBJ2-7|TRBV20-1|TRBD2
CSARGLAFSSYEQYF
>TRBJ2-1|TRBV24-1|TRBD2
CATSGTSGYNEQFF
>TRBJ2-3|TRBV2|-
CASRSEPYRTDTQYF
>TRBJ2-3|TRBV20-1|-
CSAQAGDTQYF
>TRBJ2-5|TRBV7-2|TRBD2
CASSLFRLAVEETQYF
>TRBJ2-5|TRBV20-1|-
CSARSSQGPGETQYF
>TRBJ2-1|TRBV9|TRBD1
CASSVTGVDEQFF
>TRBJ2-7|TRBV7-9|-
CASSQALVDYEQYF
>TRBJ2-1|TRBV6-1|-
CASSEIIRGNEQFF
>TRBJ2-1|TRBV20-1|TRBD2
CSASPGTSGGFF
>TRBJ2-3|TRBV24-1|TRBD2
CATSDDSGRSTDTQYF
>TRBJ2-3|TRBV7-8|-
CASSLPRGVWADTQYF
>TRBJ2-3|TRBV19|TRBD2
CASSVLAGGPDTQYF
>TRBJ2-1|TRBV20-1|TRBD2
CSARAGGNNEQFF
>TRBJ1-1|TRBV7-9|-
CASSLAGGAFF
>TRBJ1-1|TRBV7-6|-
CASTVRPNTEAFF
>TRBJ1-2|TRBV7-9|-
CASSFRGSDGYTF